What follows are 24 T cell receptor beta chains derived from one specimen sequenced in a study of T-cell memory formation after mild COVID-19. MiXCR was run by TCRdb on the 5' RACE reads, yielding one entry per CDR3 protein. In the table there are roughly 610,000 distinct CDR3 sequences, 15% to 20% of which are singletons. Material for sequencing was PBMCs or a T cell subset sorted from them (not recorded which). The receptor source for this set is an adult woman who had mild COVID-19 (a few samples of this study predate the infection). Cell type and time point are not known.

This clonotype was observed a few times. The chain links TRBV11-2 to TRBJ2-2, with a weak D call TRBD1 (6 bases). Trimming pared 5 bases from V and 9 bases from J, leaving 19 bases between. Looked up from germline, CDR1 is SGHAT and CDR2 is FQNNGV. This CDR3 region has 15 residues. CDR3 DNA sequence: TGTGCCAGCAGCAGCCTACGGGACACTCTCTGGGAGCTGTTTTTT. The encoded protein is CASSSLRDTLWELFF. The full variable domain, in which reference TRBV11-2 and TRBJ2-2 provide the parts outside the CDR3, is EAGVAQSPRYKIIEKRQSVAFWCNPISGHATLYWYQQILGQGPKLLIQFQNNGVVDDSQLPKDRFSAERLKGVDSTLKIQPAKLEDSAVYLCASSSLRDTLWELFFGEGSRLTVL.

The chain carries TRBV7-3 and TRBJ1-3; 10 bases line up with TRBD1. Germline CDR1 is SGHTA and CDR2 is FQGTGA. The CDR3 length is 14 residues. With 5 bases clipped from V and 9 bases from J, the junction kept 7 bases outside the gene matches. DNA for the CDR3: TGTGCCAGCAGCCCGACAGGGGGCTGGGGCACCATATATTTT. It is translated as CASSPTGGWGTIYF. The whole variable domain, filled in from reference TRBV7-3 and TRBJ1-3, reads GAGVSQTPSNKVTEKGKYVELRCDPISGHTALYWYRQSLGQGPEFLIYFQGTGAADDSGLPNDRFFAVRPEGSVSTLKIQRTERGDSAVYLCASSPTGGWGTIYFGEGSWLTVV.

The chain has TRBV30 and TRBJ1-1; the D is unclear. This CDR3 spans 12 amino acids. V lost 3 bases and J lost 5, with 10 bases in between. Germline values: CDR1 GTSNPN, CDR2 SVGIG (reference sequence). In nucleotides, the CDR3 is TGTGCCTGGAGGGCTAGTACTACTGAAGCTTTCTTT. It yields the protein CAWRASTTEAFF.

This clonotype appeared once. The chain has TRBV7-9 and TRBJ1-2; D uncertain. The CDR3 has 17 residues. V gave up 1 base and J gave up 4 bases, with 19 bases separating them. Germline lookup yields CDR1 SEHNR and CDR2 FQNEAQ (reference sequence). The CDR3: CASSLVVNLLPFYGYTF. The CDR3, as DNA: TGTGCCAGCAGCTTAGTGGTCAACCTCCTACCTTTCTATGGCTACACCTTC.

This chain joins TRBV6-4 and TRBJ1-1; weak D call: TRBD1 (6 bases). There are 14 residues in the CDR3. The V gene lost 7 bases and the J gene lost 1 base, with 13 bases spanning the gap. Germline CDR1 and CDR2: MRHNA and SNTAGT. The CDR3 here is CASKPGEGNTEAFF. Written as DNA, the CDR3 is TGTGCCAGCAAGCCAGGGGAGGGGAACACTGAAGCTTTCTTT.

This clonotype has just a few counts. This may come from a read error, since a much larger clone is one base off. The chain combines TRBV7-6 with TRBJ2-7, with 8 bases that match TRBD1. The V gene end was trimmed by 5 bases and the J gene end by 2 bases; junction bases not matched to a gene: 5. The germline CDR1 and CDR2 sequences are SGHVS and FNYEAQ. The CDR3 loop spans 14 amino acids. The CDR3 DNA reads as TGTGCCAGCAGCCCGGGACAGGAGGCCTACGAGCAGTACTTC. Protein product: CASSPGQEAYEQYF.

The CDR3 nucleotides are TGTGCCAGCAGTGAACCGGGGCGCAGCACTGAAGCTTTCTTT. It is translated as CASSEPGRSTEAFF. V usage is TRBV6-5 and J usage is TRBJ1-1; D possibly corresponds to TRBD1 (5 bases). CDR1 and CDR2 (germline): MNHEY, SVGAGI. V shed 5 bases and J shed 4 bases, with 14 bases lying between them. The CDR3 is 14 residues long.

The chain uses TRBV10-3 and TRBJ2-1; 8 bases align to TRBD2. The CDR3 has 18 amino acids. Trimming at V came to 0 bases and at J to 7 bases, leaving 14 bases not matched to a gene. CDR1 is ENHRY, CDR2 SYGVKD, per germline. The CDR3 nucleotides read TGTGCCATCAGTGAGTCCCTCGCACTAGCGGACCTTGGGAATGAGCAGTTCTTC. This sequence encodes CAISESLALADLGNEQFF.

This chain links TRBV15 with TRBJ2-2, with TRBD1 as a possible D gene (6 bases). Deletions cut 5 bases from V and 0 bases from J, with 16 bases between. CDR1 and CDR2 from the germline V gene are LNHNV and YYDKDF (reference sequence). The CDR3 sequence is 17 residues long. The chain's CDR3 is CATSGRTDRANTGELFF. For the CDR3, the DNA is TGTGCCACCAGCGGCCGGACAGACCGCGCGAACACCGGGGAGCTGTTTTTT.

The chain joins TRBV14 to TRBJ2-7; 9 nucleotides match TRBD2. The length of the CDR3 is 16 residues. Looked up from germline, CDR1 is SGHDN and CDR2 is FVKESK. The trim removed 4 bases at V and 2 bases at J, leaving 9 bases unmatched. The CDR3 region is CASSPTDSGRTYEQYF. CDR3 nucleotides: TGTGCCAGCAGCCCCACAGATAGCGGGAGAACCTACGAGCAGTACTTC.

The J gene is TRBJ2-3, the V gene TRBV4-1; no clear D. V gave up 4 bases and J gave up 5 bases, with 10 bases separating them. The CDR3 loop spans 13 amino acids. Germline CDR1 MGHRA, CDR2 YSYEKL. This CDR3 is CASSPSSEDTQYF. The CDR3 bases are TGCGCCAGCAGCCCGAGTAGTGAAGATACGCAGTATTTT.

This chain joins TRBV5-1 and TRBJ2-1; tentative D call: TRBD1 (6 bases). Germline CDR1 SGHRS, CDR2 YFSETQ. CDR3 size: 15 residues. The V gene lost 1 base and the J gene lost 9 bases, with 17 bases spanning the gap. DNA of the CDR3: TGCGCCAGCAGCTTGCGATGGGACATTTCCTTTGAGCAGTTCTTC. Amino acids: CASSLRWDISFEQFF.

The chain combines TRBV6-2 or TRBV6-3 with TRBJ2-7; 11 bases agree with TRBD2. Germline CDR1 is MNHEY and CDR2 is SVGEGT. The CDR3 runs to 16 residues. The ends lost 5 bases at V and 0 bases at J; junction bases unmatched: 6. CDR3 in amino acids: CASSKPGTSGSYEQYF. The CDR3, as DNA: TGTGCCAGCAGTAAACCCGGGACTAGCGGCTCCTACGAGCAGTACTTC.

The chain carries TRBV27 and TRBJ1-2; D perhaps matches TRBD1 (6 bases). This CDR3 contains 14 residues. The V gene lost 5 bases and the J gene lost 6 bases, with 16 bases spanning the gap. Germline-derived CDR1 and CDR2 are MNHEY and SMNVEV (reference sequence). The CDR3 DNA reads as TGTGCCAGCAGTCCACGACAGGTTTTTGATGGCTACACCTTC. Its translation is CASSPRQVFDGYTF.

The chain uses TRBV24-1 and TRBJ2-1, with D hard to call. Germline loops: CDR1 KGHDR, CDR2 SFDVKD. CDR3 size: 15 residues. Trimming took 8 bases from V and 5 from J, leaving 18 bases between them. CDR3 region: CATTTSFGPNNEQFF. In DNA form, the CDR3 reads TGTGCCACCACGACGTCTTTTGGGCCTAACAATGAGCAGTTCTTC.

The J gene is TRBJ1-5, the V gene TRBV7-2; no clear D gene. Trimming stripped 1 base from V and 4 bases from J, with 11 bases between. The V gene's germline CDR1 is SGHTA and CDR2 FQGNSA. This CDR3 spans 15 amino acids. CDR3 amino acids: CASSLGWGENQPQHF. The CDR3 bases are TGTGCCAGCAGCTTAGGATGGGGAGAAAATCAGCCCCAGCATTTT.

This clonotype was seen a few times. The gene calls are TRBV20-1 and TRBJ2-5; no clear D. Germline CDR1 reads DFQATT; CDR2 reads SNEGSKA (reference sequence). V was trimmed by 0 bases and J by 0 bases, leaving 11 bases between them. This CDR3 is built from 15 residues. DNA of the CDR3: TGCAGTGCTAGAGATCCCCGGACCTACCAAGAGACCCAGTACTTC. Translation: CSARDPRTYQETQYF.

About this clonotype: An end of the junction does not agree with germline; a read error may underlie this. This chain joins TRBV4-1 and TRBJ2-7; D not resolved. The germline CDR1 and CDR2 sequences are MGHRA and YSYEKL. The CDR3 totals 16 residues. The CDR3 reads CASSQVPDGRFYEQCF. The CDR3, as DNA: TGCGCCAGCAGCCAAGTCCCGGACGGACGCTTCTACGAGCAGTGCTTC.

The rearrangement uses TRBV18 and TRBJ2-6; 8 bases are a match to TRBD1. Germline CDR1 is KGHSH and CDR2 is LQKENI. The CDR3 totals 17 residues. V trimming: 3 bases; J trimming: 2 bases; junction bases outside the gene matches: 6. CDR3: CASSPTGAVTGANVLTF. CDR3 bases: TGTGCCAGCTCACCGACAGGGGCGGTTACTGGGGCCAACGTCCTGACTTTC.

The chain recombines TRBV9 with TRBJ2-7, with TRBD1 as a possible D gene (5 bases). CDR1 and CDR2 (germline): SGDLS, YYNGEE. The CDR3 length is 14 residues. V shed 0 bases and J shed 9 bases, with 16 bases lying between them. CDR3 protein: CASSVGPGSRRQYF. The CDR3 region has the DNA TGTGCCAGCAGCGTAGGTCCAGGGTCGAGGAGGCAGTACTTC.

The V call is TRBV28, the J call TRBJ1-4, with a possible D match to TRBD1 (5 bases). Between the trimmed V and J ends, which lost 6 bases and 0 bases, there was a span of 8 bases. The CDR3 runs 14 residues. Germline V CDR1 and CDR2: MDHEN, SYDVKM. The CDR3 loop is CASRGVSTNEKLFF. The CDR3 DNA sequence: TGTGCCAGCAGGGGGGTCTCAACTAATGAAAAACTGTTTTTT.

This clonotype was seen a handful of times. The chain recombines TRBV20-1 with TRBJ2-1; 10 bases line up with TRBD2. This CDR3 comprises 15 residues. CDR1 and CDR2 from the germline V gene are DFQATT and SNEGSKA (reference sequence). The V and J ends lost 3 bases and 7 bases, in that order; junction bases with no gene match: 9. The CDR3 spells CSASPLAGVWNEQFF. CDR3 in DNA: TGCAGTGCTAGCCCTCTAGCGGGGGTCTGGAATGAGCAGTTCTTC.

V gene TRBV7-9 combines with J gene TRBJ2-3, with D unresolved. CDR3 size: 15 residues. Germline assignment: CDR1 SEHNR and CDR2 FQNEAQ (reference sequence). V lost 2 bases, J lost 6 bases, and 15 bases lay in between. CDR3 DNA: TGTGCCAGCAGCTTATTTGAGGCACCCACTGATACGCAGTATTTT. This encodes CASSLFEAPTDTQYF.

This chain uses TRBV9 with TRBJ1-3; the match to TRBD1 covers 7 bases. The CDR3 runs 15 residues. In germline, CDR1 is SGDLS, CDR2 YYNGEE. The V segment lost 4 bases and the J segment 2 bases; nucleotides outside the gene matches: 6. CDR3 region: CASSSDDRAGNTIYF. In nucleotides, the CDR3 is TGTGCCAGCAGCAGTGACGACAGGGCTGGAAACACCATATATTTT. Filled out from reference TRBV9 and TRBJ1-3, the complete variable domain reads DSGVTQTPKHLITATGQRVTLRCSPRSGDLSVYWYQQSLDQGLQFLIQYYNGEERAKGNILERFSAQQFPDLHSELNLSSLELGDSALYFCASSSDDRAGNTIYFGEGSWLTVV.